Listed here are 29 T cell receptor beta chains from one sample, sequenced in a study of OX40 agonist ivuxolimab in advanced cancers. This table comes from immunoSEQ multiplex PCR, and its TCRdb copy is limited to in-frame clones, with some not included. The data contain over 50,000 clones, around 90% of them singletons. The starting material was CD4+ or CD8+ T cells sorted from blood, obtained in a trial of the OX40 agonist ivuxolimab. Every receptor here comes from an adult with an advanced solid tumor such as melanoma, head and neck, liver or kidney cancer.

The chain has TRBV11-2 and TRBJ1-4; D is undetermined. Germline CDR1 reads SGHAT; CDR2 reads FQNNGV. The CDR3 is made up of 12 amino acids. The V gene lost 1 base and the J gene lost 8 bases, with 5 bases spanning the gap. This chain's CDR3 is CASSLVQEKLFF. The CDR3 nucleotides are TGTGCCAGCAGCTTAGTCCAAGAAAAACTGTTTTTT.

The chain recombines TRBV7-2 with TRBJ1-5; TRBD1 aligns across 7 bases. V dropped 5 bases and J dropped 7; count of bases not matched to a gene: 8. The CDR3 is made up of 14 amino acids. Germline V CDR1 and CDR2: SGHTA, FQGNSA. The CDR3 region has the DNA TGTGCCAGCAGCGCCAGTCAGGGGGGGCAGCCCCAGCATTTT. This translates into CASSASQGGQPQHF.

The chain carries TRBV18 and TRBJ1-1; the D is unclear. The germline V and J ends were trimmed by 3 bases and 0 bases, with 11 bases remaining between them. Germline CDR1 is KGHSH and CDR2 is LQKENI. This CDR3 comprises 15 residues. CDR3 nucleotides: TGTGCCAGCTCACCGTCGACCGCGATGAACACTGAAGCTTTCTTT. This gives the protein CASSPSTAMNTEAFF.

The V and J genes are TRBV25-1 and TRBJ1-1; D is ambiguous. CDR1 and CDR2 (germline): MGHDK, SYGVNS. Deletions cut 6 bases from V and 4 bases from J, with 9 bases between. The CDR3 consists of 12 residues. Written as DNA, the CDR3 is TGTGCCAGCAGAACGGGCAGCACTGAAGCTTTCTTT. Translated, it gives CASRTGSTEAFF.

This clone appeared a single time. This chain uses TRBV28 with TRBJ2-6; D perhaps matches TRBD2 (6 bases). Germline CDR1 reads MDHEN; CDR2 reads SYDVKM. Trimming cost V 4 bases and J 2 bases, with 9 bases left between them. CDR3 length equals 15 residues. This CDR3 reads CASSSGVAGANVLTF. The CDR3 DNA reads TGTGCCAGCAGTTCGGGGGTGGCTGGGGCCAACGTCCTGACTTTC. Combining the CDR3 with reference TRBV28 and TRBJ2-6 gives the whole variable domain DVKVTQSSRYLVKRTGEKVFLECVQDMDHENMFWYRQDPGLGLRLIYFSYDVKMKEKGDIPEGYSVSREKKERFSLILESASTNQTSMYLCASSSGVAGANVLTFGAGSRLTVL.

Turning to this clone: The same CDR3 also results from other DNA sequences found in this sample. CDR3 nucleotides: TGTGCCAGCAGTTCGACGGGACTAGCGGGAGGGGGTGTGGAGACCCAGTACTTC. Encoded protein: CASSSTGLAGGGVETQYF. The V gene is TRBV27, the J gene TRBJ2-5; 16 bases are shared with TRBD2. After removal of 4 bases from V and 5 bases from J, the junction contained 10 bases not matched to a gene. CDR1 is MNHEY and CDR2 is SMNVEV in the germline V gene (reference sequence). The length of the CDR3 is 18 residues.

V and J are TRBV6-1 and TRBJ2-3; weak D call: TRBD1 (6 bases). The CDR3 is 15 amino acids. Germline V lookup: CDR1 MNHNS, CDR2 SASEGT. Trimming took off 0 bases at V and 0 bases at J, with 7 bases between the two ends. This chain's CDR3 is CASSEAGGSTDTQYF. CDR3 sequence (DNA): TGTGCCAGCAGTGAAGCAGGGGGTAGCACAGATACGCAGTATTTT.

This rearrangement joins TRBV29-1 to TRBJ1-1; tentative D call: TRBD1 (6 bases). The germline V gene encodes CDR1 SQVTM and CDR2 ANQGSEA. This CDR3 is built from 13 residues. V lost 6 bases, J lost 5 bases, and 16 bases lay in between. CDR3 in amino acids: CSVKQGANTEAFF. CDR3 coding DNA: TGCAGCGTCAAACAGGGAGCTAATACTGAAGCTTTCTTT.

This clone was counted between two and nine times. V is TRBV19 and J is TRBJ1-1; TRBD1 matches at 7 bases. This CDR3 spans 13 amino acids. Germline V gene data show CDR1 as LNHDA and CDR2 as SQIVND (reference sequence). V lost 4 bases, J lost 7 bases, and 6 bases stayed unmatched. The DNA of the CDR3 is TGTGCCAGTAGTACAGGGGGGATCGGTGAAGCTTTCTTT. Its protein product is CASSTGGIGEAFF.

This clone was seen only once. CDR3 sequence reads: CASSVVPSGGLSDTQYF. DNA for the CDR3: TGTGCCAGCAGCGTAGTGCCGAGCGGGGGGCTTTCAGATACGCAGTATTTT. The chain has TRBV9 and TRBJ2-3; TRBD2 matches 9 bases. The CDR3 extends over 17 amino acids. The J segment lost 4 bases and the V segment lost 0 bases, leaving 9 bases of the junction unmatched. Germline CDR1 and CDR2: SGDLS and YYNGEE.

V gene TRBV7-6 combines with J gene TRBJ1-6, with TRBD1 as a possible D gene (5 bases). Germline-derived CDR1 and CDR2 are SGHVS and FNYEAQ. V shed 5 bases and J shed 3 bases, with 11 bases lying between them. The CDR3 contains 15 residues. This CDR3 is CASSQDSFYNSPLHF. The CDR3 DNA sequence: TGTGCCAGCAGCCAAGACAGTTTCTATAATTCACCCCTCCACTTT.

The rearrangement joins TRBV7-9 to TRBJ2-7, with a tentative D call TRBD1 (6 bases). The CDR3 consists of 15 residues. The germline gives CDR1 SEHNR, CDR2 FQNEAQ (reference sequence). The ends were cut back, 5 bases at V and 5 bases at J, with 19 bases in the middle. For the CDR3, the DNA is TGTGCCAGCAGCCCCCGGGGCAGGGGTTTCGACGAGCAGTACTTC. It translates to CASSPRGRGFDEQYF.

This chain uses TRBV7-3 with TRBJ2-1, with D possibly being TRBD2 (6 bases). The germline V gene has CDR1 SGHTA and CDR2 FQGTGA. V gave up 1 base and J gave up 7 bases, with 8 bases separating them. The CDR3 runs 13 residues. The CDR3 DNA reads as TGTGCCAGCAGCTTAATAGCGGAAAATGAGCAGTTCTTC. This gives the protein CASSLIAENEQFF.

The chain recombines TRBV5-1 with TRBJ2-7; tentative D call: TRBD2 (6 bases). CDR3 length: 15 amino acids. Germline V lookup: CDR1 SGHRS, CDR2 YFSETQ. With 0 bases removed from V and 3 bases from J, the gap between germline ends came to 13 bases. CDR3 sequence (DNA): TGCGCCAGCAGCTTGGCCGCACTAGCTTACTACGAGCAGTACTTC. It specifies CASSLAALAYYEQYF.

The V and J genes are TRBV28 and TRBJ2-7, with 8 positions matching TRBD1. The V gene end was trimmed by 5 bases and the J gene end by 3 bases; junction bases not matched to a gene: 12. The germline gives CDR1 MDHEN, CDR2 SYDVKM. The CDR3 is 16 amino acids. The DNA of the CDR3 is TGTGCCAGCAGTCCAACCGGGGGCGGACAGGGCTACGAGCAGTACTTC. Translation: CASSPTGGGQGYEQYF.

The genes are TRBV5-1 and TRBJ2-7; TRBD1 aligns across 9 bases. The CDR3 is 15 residues long. Germline V gene lookup returns CDR1 SGHRS and CDR2 YFSETQ. After removal of 4 bases from V and 2 bases from J, the junction contained 7 bases not matched to a gene. CDR3 region: CASSKAGTGTYEQYF. In DNA, the CDR3 is TGCGCCAGCAGCAAAGCCGGGACAGGGACCTACGAGCAGTACTTC.

This clone appeared a single time. V usage is TRBV7-2 and J usage is TRBJ2-3; no firm D call. Germline V gene sequence: CDR1 SGHTA, CDR2 FQGNSA. CDR3 length equals 11 residues. Trimming shortened V by 3 bases and J by 4 bases, and 2 bases separated the two germline ends. CDR3 loop: CASSFADTQYF. CDR3 bases: TGTGCCAGCAGCTTTGCAGATACGCAGTATTTT.

The chain has TRBV19 and TRBJ1-3; no clear D. CDR1 is LNHDA and CDR2 is SQIVND in the germline V gene (reference sequence). V lost 4 bases and J 2 bases, leaving 9 bases between the germline ends. CDR3 length: 14 amino acids. CDR3: CASSTGVPGNTIYF. DNA for the CDR3: TGTGCCAGTAGTACCGGGGTTCCTGGAAACACCATATATTTT.

The chain uses TRBV27 and TRBJ2-3; weak D call: TRBD2 (6 bases). CDR3 length: 14 amino acids. Germline assignment: CDR1 MNHEY and CDR2 SMNVEV (reference sequence). Trimming stripped 7 bases from V and 0 bases from J, with 11 bases between. CDR3 DNA sequence: TGTGCCAGCACTTTTAGCGGAAGCACAGATACGCAGTATTTT. It specifies CASTFSGSTDTQYF.

The chain combines TRBV4-3 with TRBJ1-3, with a tentative D call TRBD1 (6 bases). V shed 5 bases and J shed 2 bases, with 16 bases lying between them. Germline values: CDR1 LGHNA, CDR2 YSLEER. The CDR3 covers 16 residues. Here the CDR3 DNA reads TGCGCCAGCAGCTCCTACCGGGGGCCAACTGGAAACACCATATATTTT. Its translation: CASSSYRGPTGNTIYF.

The V gene is TRBV6-5, the J gene TRBJ1-3, with 7 bases that match TRBD1. Germline values: CDR1 MNHEY, CDR2 SVGAGI. CDR3 length: 14 residues. Germline trimming cut 4 bases from V and 4 bases from J; bases unmatched to any gene: 4. For the CDR3, the DNA is TGTGCCAGCAGTTCTGGACAGGCAGGAAACACCATATATTTT. Amino acids: CASSSGQAGNTIYF.

This clone was seen a handful of times. V gene TRBV27 combines with J gene TRBJ2-7; D is possibly TRBD1 (6 bases). The CDR3 spans 13 residues. Trimming stripped 8 bases from V and 2 bases from J, with 13 bases between. Germline CDR1 is MNHEY and CDR2 is SMNVEV (reference sequence). The CDR3 here is CASARDTAYEQYF. CDR3 coding DNA: TGTGCCAGCGCGAGGGACACAGCCTACGAGCAGTACTTC.

This clone has only a few counts. V gene TRBV6-6 combines with J gene TRBJ2-3; the D gene is possibly TRBD2 (5 bases). V was shortened by 4 bases and J by 0 bases, with 14 bases between the two germline ends. The CDR3 runs 16 residues. From germline, CDR1 is MNHNY and CDR2 SVGAGI (reference sequence). CDR3 sequence reads: CASSLKREVSTDTQYF. As DNA, the CDR3 is TGTGCCAGCAGTTTAAAACGGGAAGTGAGCACAGATACGCAGTATTTT.

V is TRBV10-3 and J is TRBJ2-3; 11 bases line up with TRBD2. J gave up 0 bases and V 6 bases, and 5 bases lay outside the gene matches. Germline V gives CDR1 ENHRY, CDR2 SYGVKD. The CDR3 runs 16 residues. DNA of the CDR3: TGTGCCATCAGCGGGGGACTAGCGGAAAGCACAGATACGCAGTATTTT. This translates into CAISGGLAESTDTQYF.

V gene TRBV18 combines with J gene TRBJ2-1, with 12 bases that match TRBD2. The CDR3 sequence is 16 residues long. V trimming: 3 bases; J trimming: 8 bases; junction bases outside the gene matches: 8. Per the germline V gene, CDR1 is KGHSH and CDR2 is LQKENI. The CDR3 coding sequence is TGTGCCAGCTCACCTCTCCTAGCGGGAGGGCAAGATGAGCAGTTCTTC. It codes for CASSPLLAGGQDEQFF.

The V call is TRBV28, the J call TRBJ2-7; 8 bases map to TRBD1. V lost 8 bases and J lost 4; bases outside the gene matches: 7. This CDR3 comprises 13 residues. The germline V gene encodes CDR1 MDHEN and CDR2 SYDVKM. CDR3 sequence (DNA): TGTGCCAGCTGGCGCAGGGGGCAGTACGAGCAGTACTTC. Translating gives CASWRRGQYEQYF.

CDR3 DNA: TGTGCCTGGAGTGTTGGGCTGGCCGGGTTCTTC. Amino acid sequence: CAWSVGLAGFF. The rearrangement uses TRBV30 and TRBJ2-1, with unresolved D. Trimming shortened V by 0 bases and J by 15 bases, and 12 bases separated the two germline ends. This CDR3 spans 11 amino acids. Germline CDR1 reads GTSNPN; CDR2 reads SVGIG (reference sequence).

The chain recombines TRBV15 with TRBJ2-7, with D possibly matching TRBD2 (6 bases). V was trimmed by 3 bases and J by 4 bases, leaving 10 bases between them. Looked up from germline, CDR1 is LNHNV and CDR2 is YYDKDF (reference sequence). The CDR3 spans 13 residues. The chain's CDR3 is CATSSGTVYEQYF. The CDR3, as DNA: TGTGCCACCAGCAGTGGGACTGTTTACGAGCAGTACTTC. The full variable domain, in which reference TRBV15 and TRBJ2-7 provide the parts outside the CDR3, is DAMVIQNPRYQVTQFGKPVTLSCSQTLNHNVMYWYQQKSSQAPKLLFHYYDKDFNNEADTPDNFQSRRPNTSFCFLDIRSPGLGDTAMYLCATSSGTVYEQYFGPGTRLTVT.

This chain connects TRBV6-6 to TRBJ2-7; 9 nucleotides line up with TRBD2. This CDR3 is built from 15 residues. The germline V gene encodes CDR1 MNHNY and CDR2 SVGAGI (reference sequence). The J segment lost 1 base and the V segment lost 6 bases, leaving 7 bases of the junction unmatched. The CDR3 DNA reads TGTGCCAGCAGGGAAGATAGCGGGAGATCCTACGAGCAGTACTTC. This encodes CASREDSGRSYEQYF.